The rows below give T cell receptor beta chains drawn from one sample of a study of shared clonotypes between healthy human individuals. Method: immunoSEQ multiplex PCR; TCRdb's copy keeps in-frame clones and lacks some. The table lists hundreds of thousands of clones, almost 97% of them singletons. Sequences were obtained from naive CD4+ T cells sorted from blood. The receptors derive from a woman in her 30s in good health. Both conserved end residues are part of each CDR3. A D gene is named only where the DNA matches it firmly. Clone size is shown for a subset of rows, as once, few, many or a class of expanded clone.

TRBV5-1	TRBJ1-1	-	-	CASSLDREEAFF	TGCGCCAGCAGCTTGGATAGGGAAGAAGCTTTCTTT
TRBV27	TRBJ2-2	-	TRBD2	CASSLTRGLNTGELFF	TGTGCCAGCAGTCTTACAAGGGGACTAAACACCGGGGAGCTGTTTTTT
TRBV6-1	TRBJ1-4	-	-	CASSEATVATNEKLFF	TGTGCCAGCAGTGAAGCGACAGTTGCAACTAATGAAAAACTGTTTTTT
TRBV11-2	TRBJ2-5	-	TRBD2	CASSFTSGRKTQYF	TGTGCCAGCAGCTTTACTAGCGGGAGGAAGACCCAGTACTTC
TRBV5-1	TRBJ2-2	-	-	CASSFTGEVGELFF	TGCGCCAGCAGCTTCACGGGAGAGGTCGGGGAGCTGTTTTTT
TRBV5-1	TRBJ2-1	-	TRBD2	CASSPTGLAGYNEQFF	TGCGCCAGCAGCCCGACAGGACTAGCGGGGTACAATGAGCAGTTCTTC
TRBV28	TRBJ2-7	-	-	CASSHPLWTTSYEQYF	TGTGCCAGCAGTCACCCCCTATGGACCACCTCCTACGAGCAGTACTTC
TRBV5-4	TRBJ2-2	-	-	CASSLGGPGELFF	TGTGCCAGCAGCTTGGGGGGACCCGGGGAGCTGTTTTTT
TRBV2	TRBJ2-5	-	-	CASSVRDQQETQYF	TGTGCCAGCAGCGTCCGGGACCAACAAGAGACCCAGTACTTC
TRBV19	TRBJ2-2	-	TRBD1	CASSPEGQGAGNTGELFF	TGTGCCAGTAGTCCCGAAGGACAGGGGGCTGGGAACACCGGGGAGCTGTTTTTT
TRBV19	TRBJ2-5	-	-	CASSIGVGRRETQYF	TGTGCCAGTAGTATAGGCGTTGGCAGGAGAGAGACCCAGTACTTC
TRBV4-1	TRBJ2-7	once	TRBD2	CASSQLPGTSGLFPYEQYF	TGCGCCAGCAGCCAACTTCCCGGGACTAGCGGACTTTTCCCCTACGAGCAGTACTTC
TRBV15	TRBJ2-3	-	TRBD2	CATSRDNLGLAGGVDTQYF	TGTGCCACCAGCAGAGACAACCTGGGACTAGCGGGAGGAGTAGATACGCAGTATTTT
TRBV7-9	TRBJ1-4	-	TRBD1	CASSQTGPLEKLFF	TGTGCCAGCAGCCAGACAGGGCCCCTTGAAAAACTGTTTTTT
TRBV28	TRBJ2-7	-	TRBD1	CATRDRPNEQYF	TGTGCCACCCGGGACAGACCCAACGAGCAGTACTTC
TRBV19	TRBJ1-1	-	TRBD1	CASIRSTGRNTEAFF	TGTGCCAGTATCCGCTCGACAGGGCGGAACACTGAAGCTTTCTTT
TRBV2	TRBJ1-6	-	-	CASSDQGNSPLHF	TGTGCCAGCAGTGATCAGGGAAATTCACCCCTCCACTTT